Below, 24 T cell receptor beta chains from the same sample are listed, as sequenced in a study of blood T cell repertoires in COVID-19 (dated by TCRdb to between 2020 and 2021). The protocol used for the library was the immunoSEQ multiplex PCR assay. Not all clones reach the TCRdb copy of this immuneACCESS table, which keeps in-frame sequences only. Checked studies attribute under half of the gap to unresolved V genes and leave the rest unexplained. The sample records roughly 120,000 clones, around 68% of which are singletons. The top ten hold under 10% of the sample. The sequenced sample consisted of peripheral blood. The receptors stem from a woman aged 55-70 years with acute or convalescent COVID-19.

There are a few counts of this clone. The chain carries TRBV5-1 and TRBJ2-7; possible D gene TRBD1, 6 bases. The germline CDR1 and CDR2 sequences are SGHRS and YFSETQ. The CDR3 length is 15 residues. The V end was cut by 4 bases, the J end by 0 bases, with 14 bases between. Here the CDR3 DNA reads TGCGCCAGCAGCCAACCGGACAGACTCTCCTACGAGCAGTACTTC. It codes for CASSQPDRLSYEQYF.

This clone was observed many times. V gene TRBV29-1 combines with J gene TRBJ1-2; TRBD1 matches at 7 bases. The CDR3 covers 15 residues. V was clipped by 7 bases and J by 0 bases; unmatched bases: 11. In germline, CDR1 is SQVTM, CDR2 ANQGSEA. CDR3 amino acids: CSAGVWDSTNYGYTF. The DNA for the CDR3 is TGCAGCGCTGGAGTGTGGGACAGCACTAACTATGGCTACACCTTC.

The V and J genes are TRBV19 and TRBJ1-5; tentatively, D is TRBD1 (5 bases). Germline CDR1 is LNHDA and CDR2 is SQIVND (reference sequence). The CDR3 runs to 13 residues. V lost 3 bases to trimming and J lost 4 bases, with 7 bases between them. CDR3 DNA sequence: TGTGCCAGTAGTATGGAGGGGAATCAGCCCCAGCATTTT. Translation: CASSMEGNQPQHF.

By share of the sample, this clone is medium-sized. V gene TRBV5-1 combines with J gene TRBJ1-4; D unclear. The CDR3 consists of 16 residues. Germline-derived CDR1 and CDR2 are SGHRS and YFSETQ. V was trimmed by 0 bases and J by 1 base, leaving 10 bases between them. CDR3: CASSLAPPGTNEKLFF. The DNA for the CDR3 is TGCGCCAGCAGCTTGGCTCCCCCGGGAACTAATGAAAAACTGTTTTTT.

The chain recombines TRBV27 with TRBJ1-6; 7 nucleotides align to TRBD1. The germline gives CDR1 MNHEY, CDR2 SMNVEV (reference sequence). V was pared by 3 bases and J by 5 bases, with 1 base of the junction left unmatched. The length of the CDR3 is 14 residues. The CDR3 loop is CASSLGQNNSPLHF. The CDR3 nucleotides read TGTGCCAGCAGTTTGGGACAGAATAATTCACCCCTCCACTTT.

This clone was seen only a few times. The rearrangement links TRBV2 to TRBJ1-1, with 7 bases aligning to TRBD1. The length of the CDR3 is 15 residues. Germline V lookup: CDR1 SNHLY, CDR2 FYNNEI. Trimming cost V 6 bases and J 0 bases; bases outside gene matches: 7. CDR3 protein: CASRLLTGVNTEAFF. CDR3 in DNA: TGTGCCAGCAGGTTACTTACAGGGGTGAACACTGAAGCTTTCTTT.

The CDR3 protein is CASTRTARPANYGYTF. DNA for the CDR3: TGTGCCTCAACCCGGACAGCCCGCCCGGCTAACTATGGCTACACCTTC. The genes are TRBV19 and TRBJ1-2, with a tentative D call TRBD1 (6 bases). Germline-derived CDR1 and CDR2 are LNHDA and SQIVND (reference sequence). Trimming pared 11 bases from V and 0 bases from J, leaving 22 bases between. This CDR3 has 16 amino acids.

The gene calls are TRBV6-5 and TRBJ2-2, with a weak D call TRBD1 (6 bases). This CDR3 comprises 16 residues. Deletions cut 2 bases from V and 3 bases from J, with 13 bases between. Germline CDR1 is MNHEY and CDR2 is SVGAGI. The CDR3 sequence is CASSYQGQRYTGELFF. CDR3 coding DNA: TGTGCCAGCAGTTACCAAGGACAGAGATACACCGGGGAGCTGTTTTTT.

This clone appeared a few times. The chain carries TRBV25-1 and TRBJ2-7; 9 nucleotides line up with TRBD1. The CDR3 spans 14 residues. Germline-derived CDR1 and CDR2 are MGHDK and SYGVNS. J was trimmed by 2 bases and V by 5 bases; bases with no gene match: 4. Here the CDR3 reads CASSPGTGPYEQYF. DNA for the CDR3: TGTGCCAGCAGTCCCGGGACAGGGCCCTACGAGCAGTACTTC.

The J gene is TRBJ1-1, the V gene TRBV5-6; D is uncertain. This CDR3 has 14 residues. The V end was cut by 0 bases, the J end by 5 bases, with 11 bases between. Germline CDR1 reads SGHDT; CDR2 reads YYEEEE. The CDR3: CASSLGAGWTEAFF. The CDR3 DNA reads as TGTGCCAGCAGCTTGGGGGCGGGTTGGACTGAAGCTTTCTTT. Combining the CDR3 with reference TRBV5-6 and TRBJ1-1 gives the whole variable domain DAGVTQSPTHLIKTRGQQVTLRCSPKSGHDTVSWYQQALGQGPQFIFQYYEEEERQRGNFPDRFSGHQFPNYSSELNVNALLLGDSALYLCASSLGAGWTEAFFGQGTRLTVV.

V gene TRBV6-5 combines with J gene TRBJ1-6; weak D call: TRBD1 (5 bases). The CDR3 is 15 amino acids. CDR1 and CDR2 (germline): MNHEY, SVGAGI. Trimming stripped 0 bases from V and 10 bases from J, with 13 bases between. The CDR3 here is CASSYSWGGDSPLHF. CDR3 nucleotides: TGTGCCAGCAGTTACTCGTGGGGGGGAGACTCACCCCTCCACTTT.

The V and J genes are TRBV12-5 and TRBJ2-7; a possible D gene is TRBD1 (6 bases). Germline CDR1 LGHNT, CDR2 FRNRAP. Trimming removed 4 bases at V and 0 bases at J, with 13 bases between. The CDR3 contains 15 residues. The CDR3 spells CASGSPGTTSYEQYF. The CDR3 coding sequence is TGTGCTAGTGGTTCGCCCGGGACAACCTCCTACGAGCAGTACTTC.

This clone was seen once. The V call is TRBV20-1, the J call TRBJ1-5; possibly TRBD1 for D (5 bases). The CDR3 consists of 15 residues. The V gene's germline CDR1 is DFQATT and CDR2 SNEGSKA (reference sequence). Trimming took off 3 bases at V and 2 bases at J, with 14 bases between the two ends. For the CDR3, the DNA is TGCAGTGCTAGTCAGGGAGGAGCGGGCAATCAGCCCCAGCATTTT. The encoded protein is CSASQGGAGNQPQHF.

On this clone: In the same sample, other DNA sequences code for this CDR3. The CDR3 reads CASSQGGGFTGELFF. CDR3 bases: TGTGCCAGCAGCCAAGGCGGGGGATTCACCGGGGAGCTGTTTTTT. The chain is built from TRBV4-2 and TRBJ2-2; 7 nucleotides agree with TRBD2. CDR1 LGHNA and CDR2 YNFKEQ come from the germline V gene. The CDR3 is 15 residues long. The V gene end was trimmed by 1 base and the J gene end by 4 bases; junction bases not matched to a gene: 3.

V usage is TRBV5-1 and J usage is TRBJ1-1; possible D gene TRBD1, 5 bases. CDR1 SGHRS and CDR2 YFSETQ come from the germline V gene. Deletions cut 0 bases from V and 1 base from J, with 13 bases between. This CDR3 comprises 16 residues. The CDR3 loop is CASSLALGQGNTEAFF. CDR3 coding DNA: TGCGCCAGCAGCTTGGCATTAGGGCAGGGGAACACTGAAGCTTTCTTT.

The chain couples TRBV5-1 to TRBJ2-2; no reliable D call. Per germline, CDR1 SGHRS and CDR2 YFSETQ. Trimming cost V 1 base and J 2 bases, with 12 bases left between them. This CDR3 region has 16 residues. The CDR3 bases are TGCGCCAGCAGCTTGTTCTACGGGTCAAACACCGGGGAGCTGTTTTTT. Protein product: CASSLFYGSNTGELFF.

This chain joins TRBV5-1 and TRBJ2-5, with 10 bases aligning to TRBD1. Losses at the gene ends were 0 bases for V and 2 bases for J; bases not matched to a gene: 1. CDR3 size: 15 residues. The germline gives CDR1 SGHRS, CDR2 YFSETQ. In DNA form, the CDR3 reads TGCGCCAGCAGCTTGGCGGGACAGGGGCAAGAGACCCAGTACTTC. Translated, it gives CASSLAGQGQETQYF.

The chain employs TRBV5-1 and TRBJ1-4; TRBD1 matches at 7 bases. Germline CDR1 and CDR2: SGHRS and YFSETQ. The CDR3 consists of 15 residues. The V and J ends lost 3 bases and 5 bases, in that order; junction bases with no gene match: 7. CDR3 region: CASSSPGQPNEKLFF. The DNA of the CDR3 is TGCGCCAGCAGCTCTCCGGGACAGCCGAATGAAAAACTGTTTTTT. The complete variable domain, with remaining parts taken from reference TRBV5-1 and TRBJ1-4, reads KAGVTQTPRYLIKTRGQQVTLSCSPISGHRSVSWYQQTPGQGLQFLFEYFSETQRNKGNFPGRFSGRQFSNSRSEMNVSTLELGDSALYLCASSSPGQPNEKLFFGSGTQLSVL.

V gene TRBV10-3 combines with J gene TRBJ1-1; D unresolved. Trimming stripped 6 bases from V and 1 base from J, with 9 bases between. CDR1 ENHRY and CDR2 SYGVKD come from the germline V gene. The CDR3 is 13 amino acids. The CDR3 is CAISPTWNTEAFF. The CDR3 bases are TGTGCCATCAGCCCCACATGGAACACTGAAGCTTTCTTT.

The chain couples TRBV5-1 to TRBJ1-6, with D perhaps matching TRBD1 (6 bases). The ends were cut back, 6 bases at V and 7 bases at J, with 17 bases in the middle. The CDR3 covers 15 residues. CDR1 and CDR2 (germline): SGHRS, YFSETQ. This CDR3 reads CASTRGGGGNSPLHF. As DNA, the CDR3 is TGCGCCAGCACGAGAGGGGGGGGCGGAAATTCACCCCTCCACTTT.

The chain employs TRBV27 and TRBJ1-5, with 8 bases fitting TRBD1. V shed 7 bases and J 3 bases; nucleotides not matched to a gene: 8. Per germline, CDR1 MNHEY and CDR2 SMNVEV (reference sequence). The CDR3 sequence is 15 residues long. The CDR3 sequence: CASKTTGGFNQPQHF. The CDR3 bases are TGTGCCAGCAAGACAACAGGGGGTTTCAATCAGCCCCAGCATTTT.

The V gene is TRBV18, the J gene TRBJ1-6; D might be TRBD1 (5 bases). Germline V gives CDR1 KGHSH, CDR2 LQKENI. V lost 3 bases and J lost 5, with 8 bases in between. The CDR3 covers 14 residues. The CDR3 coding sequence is TGTGCCAGCTCACCCCAGGGCGATAATTCACCCCTCCACTTT. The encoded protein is CASSPQGDNSPLHF.

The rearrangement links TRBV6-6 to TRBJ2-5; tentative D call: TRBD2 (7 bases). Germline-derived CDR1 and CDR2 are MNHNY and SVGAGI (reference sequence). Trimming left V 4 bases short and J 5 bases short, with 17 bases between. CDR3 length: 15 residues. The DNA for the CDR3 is TGTGCCAGCAGTTTAAGGGGGGGGCTGGGTGAGACCCAGTACTTC. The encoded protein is CASSLRGGLGETQYF.

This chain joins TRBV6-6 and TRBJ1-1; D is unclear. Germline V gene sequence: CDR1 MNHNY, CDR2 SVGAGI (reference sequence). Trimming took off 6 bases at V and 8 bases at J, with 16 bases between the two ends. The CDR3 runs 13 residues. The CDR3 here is CASRRDGGGEAFF. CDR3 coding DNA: TGTGCCAGCAGGCGAGACGGTGGAGGAGAAGCTTTCTTT.